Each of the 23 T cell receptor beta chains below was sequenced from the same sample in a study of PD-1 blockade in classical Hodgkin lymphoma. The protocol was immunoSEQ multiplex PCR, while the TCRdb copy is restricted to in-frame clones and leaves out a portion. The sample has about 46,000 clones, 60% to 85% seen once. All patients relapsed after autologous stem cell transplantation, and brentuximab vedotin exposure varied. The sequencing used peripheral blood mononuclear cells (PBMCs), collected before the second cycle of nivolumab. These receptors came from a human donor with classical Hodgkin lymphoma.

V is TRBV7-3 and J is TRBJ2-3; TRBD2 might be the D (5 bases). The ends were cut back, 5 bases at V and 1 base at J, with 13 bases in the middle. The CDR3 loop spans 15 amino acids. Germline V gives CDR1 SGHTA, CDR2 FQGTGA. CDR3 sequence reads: CASSTQRGRTDTQYF. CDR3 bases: TGTGCCAGCAGCACCCAGCGAGGGCGCACAGATACGCAGTATTTT.

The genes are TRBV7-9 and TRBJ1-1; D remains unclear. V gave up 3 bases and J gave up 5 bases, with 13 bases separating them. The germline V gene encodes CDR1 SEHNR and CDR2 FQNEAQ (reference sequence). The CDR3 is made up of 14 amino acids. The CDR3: CASSFTGLSTEAFF. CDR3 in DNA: TGTGCCAGCAGCTTTACGGGGTTAAGTACTGAAGCTTTCTTT.

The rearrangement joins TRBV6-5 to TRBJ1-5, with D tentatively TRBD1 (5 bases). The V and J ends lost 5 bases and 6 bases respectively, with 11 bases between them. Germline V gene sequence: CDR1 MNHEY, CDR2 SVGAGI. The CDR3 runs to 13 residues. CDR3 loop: CASSLQASQPQHF. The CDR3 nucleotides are TGTGCCAGCAGTCTACAGGCCTCTCAGCCCCAGCATTTT.

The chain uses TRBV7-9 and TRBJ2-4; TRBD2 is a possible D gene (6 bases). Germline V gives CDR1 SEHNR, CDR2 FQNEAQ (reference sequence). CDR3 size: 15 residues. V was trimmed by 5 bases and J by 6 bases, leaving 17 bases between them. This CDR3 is CASSTRGGQGNIQYF. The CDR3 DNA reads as TGTGCCAGCAGCACCCGGGGAGGTCAAGGAAACATTCAGTACTTC. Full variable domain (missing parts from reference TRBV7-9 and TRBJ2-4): DTGVSQNPRHKITKRGQNVTFRCDPISEHNRLYWYRQTLGQGPEFLTYFQNEAQLEKSRLLSDRFSAERPKGSFSTLEIQRTEQGDSAMYLCASSTRGGQGNIQYFGAGTRLSVL.

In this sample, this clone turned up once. The CDR3 reads CSVGSGTDTQYF. As DNA, the CDR3 is TGCAGCGTTGGCAGTGGCACAGATACGCAGTATTTT. The chain couples TRBV29-1 to TRBJ2-3; D is unresolved. The germline CDR1 and CDR2 sequences are SQVTM and ANQGSEA. V shed 4 bases and J shed 1 base, with 6 bases lying between them. This CDR3 contains 12 residues.

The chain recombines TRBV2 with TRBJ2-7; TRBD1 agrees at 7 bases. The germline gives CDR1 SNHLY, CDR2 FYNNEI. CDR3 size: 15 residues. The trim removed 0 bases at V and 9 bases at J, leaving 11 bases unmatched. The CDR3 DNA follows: TGTGCCAGCAGTGAAGCAGTAAGGACAGGCCAGGGGCAGTACTTC. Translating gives CASSEAVRTGQGQYF.

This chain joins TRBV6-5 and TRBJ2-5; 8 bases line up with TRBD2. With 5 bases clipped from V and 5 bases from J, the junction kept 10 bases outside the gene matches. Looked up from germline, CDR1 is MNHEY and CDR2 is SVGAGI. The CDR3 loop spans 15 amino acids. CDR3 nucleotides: TGTGCCAGCAGTCAGGACGGCGGGAGGCTGGAGACCCAGTACTTC. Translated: CASSQDGGRLETQYF.

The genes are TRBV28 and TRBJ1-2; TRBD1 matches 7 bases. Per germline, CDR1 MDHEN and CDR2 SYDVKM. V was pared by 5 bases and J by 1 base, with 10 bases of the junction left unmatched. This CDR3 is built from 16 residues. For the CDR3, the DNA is TGTGCCAGCAGTCCCCCCAGGGGGGATATTAACTATGGCTACACCTTC. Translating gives CASSPPRGDINYGYTF.

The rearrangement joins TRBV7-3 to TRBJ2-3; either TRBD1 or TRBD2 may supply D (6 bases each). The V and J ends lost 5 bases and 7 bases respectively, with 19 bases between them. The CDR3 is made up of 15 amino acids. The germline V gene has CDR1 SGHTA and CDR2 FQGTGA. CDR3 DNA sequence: TGTGCCAGCAGCCCCCGGCCGGGGGCGATTTATACGCAGTATTTT. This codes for CASSPRPGAIYTQYF. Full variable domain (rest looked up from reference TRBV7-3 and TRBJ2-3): GAGVSQTPSNKVTEKGKYVELRCDPISGHTALYWYRQSLGQGPEFLIYFQGTGAADDSGLPNDRFFAVRPEGSVSTLKIQRTERGDSAVYLCASSPRPGAIYTQYFGPGTRLTVL.

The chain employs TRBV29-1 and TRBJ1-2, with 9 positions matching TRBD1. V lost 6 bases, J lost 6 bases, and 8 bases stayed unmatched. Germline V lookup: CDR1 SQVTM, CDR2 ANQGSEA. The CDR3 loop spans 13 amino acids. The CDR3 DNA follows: TGCAGCGTGGGACAGGGTGGCATCGATGGCTACACCTTC. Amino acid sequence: CSVGQGGIDGYTF.

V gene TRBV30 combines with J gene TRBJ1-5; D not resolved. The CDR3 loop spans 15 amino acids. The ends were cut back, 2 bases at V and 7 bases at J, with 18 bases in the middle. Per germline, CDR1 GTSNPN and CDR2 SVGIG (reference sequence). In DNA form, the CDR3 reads TGTGCCTGGAGTTCACTCCAGCTACAACAGCAGCCCCAGCATTTT. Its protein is CAWSSLQLQQQPQHF.

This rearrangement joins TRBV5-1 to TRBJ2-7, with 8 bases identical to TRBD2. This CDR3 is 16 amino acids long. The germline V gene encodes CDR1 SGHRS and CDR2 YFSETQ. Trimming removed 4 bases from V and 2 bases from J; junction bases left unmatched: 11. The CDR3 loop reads CASSPGVQRGTYEQYF. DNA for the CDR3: TGCGCCAGCAGCCCGGGTGTGCAGCGGGGGACCTACGAGCAGTACTTC.

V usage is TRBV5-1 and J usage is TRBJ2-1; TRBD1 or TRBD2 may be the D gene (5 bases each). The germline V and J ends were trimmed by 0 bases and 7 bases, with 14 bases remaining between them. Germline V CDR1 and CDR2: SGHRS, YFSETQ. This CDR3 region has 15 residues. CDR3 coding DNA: TGCGCCAGCAGCTTGGACCCGGGACCCCAAAATGAGCAGTTCTTC. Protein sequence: CASSLDPGPQNEQFF.

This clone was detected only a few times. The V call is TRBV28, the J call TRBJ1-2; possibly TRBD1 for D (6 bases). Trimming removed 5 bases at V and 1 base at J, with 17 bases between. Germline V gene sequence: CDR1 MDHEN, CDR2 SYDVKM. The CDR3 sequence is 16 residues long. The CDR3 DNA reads TGTGCCAGCAGTGACCTTCGTCGGACAGATAACTATGGCTACACCTTC. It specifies CASSDLRRTDNYGYTF.

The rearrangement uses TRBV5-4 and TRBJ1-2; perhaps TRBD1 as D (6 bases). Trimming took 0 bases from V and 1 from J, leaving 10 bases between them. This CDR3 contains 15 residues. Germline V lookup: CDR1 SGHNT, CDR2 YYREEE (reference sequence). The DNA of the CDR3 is TGTGCCAGCAGCTTGGCGGGGGGCGATAACTATGGCTACACCTTC. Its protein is CASSLAGGDNYGYTF.

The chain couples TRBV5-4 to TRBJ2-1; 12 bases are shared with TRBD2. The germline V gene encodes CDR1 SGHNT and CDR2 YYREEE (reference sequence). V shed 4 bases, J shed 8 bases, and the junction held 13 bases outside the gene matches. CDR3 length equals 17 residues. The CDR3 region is CASSHKESSGGVDEQFF. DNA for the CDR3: TGTGCCAGCAGCCACAAGGAGTCTAGCGGGGGGGTGGATGAGCAGTTCTTC.

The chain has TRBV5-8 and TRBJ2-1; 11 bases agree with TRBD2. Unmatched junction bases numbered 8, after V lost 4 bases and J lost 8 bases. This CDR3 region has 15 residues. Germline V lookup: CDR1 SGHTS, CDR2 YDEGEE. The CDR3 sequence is CASSILAGGRYEQFF. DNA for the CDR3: TGTGCCAGCAGCATCCTAGCGGGGGGTCGGTATGAGCAGTTCTTC.

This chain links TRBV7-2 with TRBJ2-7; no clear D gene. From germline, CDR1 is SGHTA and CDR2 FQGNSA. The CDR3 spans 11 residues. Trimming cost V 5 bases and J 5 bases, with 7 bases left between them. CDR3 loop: CASSAHHEQYF. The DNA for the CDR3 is TGTGCCAGCAGCGCCCACCACGAGCAGTACTTC.

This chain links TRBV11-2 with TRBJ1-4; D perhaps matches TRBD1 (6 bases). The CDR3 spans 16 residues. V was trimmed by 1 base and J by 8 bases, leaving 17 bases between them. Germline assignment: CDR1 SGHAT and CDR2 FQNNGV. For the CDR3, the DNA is TGTGCCAGCAGCTTAGGGTGGGGGCGGCTCGGCGAAAAACTGTTTTTT. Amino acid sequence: CASSLGWGRLGEKLFF.

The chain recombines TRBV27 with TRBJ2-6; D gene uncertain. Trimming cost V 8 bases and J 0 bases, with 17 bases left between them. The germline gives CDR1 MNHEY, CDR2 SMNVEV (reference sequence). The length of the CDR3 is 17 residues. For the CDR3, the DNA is TGTGCCAGCTCCGCCCCCCTGGTAAGCTCTGGGGCCAACGTCCTGACTTTC. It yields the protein CASSAPLVSSGANVLTF.

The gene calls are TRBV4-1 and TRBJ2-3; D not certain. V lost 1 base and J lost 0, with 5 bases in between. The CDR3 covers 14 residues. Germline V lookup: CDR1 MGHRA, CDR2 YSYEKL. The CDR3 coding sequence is TGCGCCAGCAGCCAAGGTGACAGCACAGATACGCAGTATTTT. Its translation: CASSQGDSTDTQYF.

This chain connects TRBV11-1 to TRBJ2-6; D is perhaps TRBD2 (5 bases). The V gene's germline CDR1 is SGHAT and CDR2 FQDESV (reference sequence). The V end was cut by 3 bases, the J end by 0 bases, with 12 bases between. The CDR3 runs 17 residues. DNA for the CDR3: TGTGCCAGCAGCTTGCTACGCCGGGGCTCTGGGGCCAACGTCCTGACTTTC. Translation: CASSLLRRGSGANVLTF.

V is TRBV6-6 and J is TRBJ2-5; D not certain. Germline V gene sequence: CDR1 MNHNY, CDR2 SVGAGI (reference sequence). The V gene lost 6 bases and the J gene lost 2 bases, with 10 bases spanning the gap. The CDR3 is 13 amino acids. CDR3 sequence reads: CASRTGPQETQYF. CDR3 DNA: TGTGCCAGCAGAACCGGGCCACAAGAGACCCAGTACTTC.